Listed here are 5 T cell receptor beta chains from one sample, sequenced in a study of T cell responses to AZD1222 COVID-19 vaccine. TCRdb's table, derived via immunoSEQ multiplex PCR, lists solely in-frame clones and lacks some. The table lists 110,000 or so clones, around 88% of them singletons. Sequences were derived from peripheral blood, sampled 28 days after the second AZD1222 dose. The receptors were sampled from an adult who received the AZD1222 COVID-19 vaccine.

This chain joins TRBV7-2 and TRBJ2-6; the D is unclear. CDR1 is SGHTA, CDR2 FQGNSA, per germline. V was cut by 5 bases and J by 1 base, with 18 bases left in between. The CDR3 loop spans 18 amino acids. The CDR3 sequence is CASSPRHVITSGANVLTF. The CDR3 DNA sequence: TGTGCCAGCAGCCCGAGACACGTTATAACTTCTGGGGCCAACGTCCTGACTTTC.

The chain couples TRBV5-6 to TRBJ2-3; the D is unclear. Germline lookup yields CDR1 SGHDT and CDR2 YYEEEE. V was trimmed by 4 bases and J by 7 bases, leaving 10 bases between them. The CDR3 length is 12 residues. CDR3 nucleotide sequence: TGTGCCAGCAGCCCCACGGGTTATACGCAGTATTTT. Protein: CASSPTGYTQYF.

This chain joins TRBV29-1 and TRBJ1-1; D is ambiguous. Germline assignment: CDR1 SQVTM and CDR2 ANQGSEA. CDR3 length equals 13 residues. V gave up 0 bases and J gave up 0 bases, with 5 bases separating them. CDR3 bases: TGCAGCGTTGAAGATATCCTGAACACTGAAGCTTTCTTT. It encodes CSVEDILNTEAFF.

The V call is TRBV7-9, the J call TRBJ1-1, with D possibly TRBD1 on 6 matching bases. CDR3 length: 13 amino acids. The V end lost 5 bases, the J end lost 11 bases, and 18 bases lay between the germline ends. CDR1 SEHNR and CDR2 FQNEAQ come from the germline V gene (reference sequence). The CDR3 region is CASSPDRTGLAFF. Here the CDR3 DNA reads TGTGCCAGCAGCCCCGACAGAACAGGGTTGGCTTTCTTT.

This clone occurred once. The V and J genes are TRBV6-6 and TRBJ2-2; 8 bases match TRBD1. Looked up from germline, CDR1 is MNHNY and CDR2 is SVGAGI (reference sequence). V was pared by 5 bases and J by 6 bases, with 5 bases of the junction left unmatched. The CDR3 spans 14 residues. In DNA, the CDR3 is TGTGCCAGCAGTGCCAGACAGGGGCCCGGGGAGCTGTTTTTT. Translated, it gives CASSARQGPGELFF.